The 11 T cell receptor beta chains below were found in one sample sequenced in a study of blood T cells in healthy people across ages. Alongside a J-beta primer mix, a sample-barcoded 5' primer served in a second PCR lasting about 7 to 12 cycles. MiXCR, run by TCRdb on the 5' RACE reads, gives a single entry per CDR3 protein. This repertoire shows fewer than 2 million distinct CDR3 sequences, around 42% found once; its top ten account for under 30%. Input material: blood. The receptors were gathered from a human donor in good health.

The chain is built from TRBV30 and TRBJ1-6; TRBD1 might be the D (5 bases). Trimming removed 0 bases from V and 14 bases from J, with 11 bases in between. From germline, CDR1 is GTSNPN and CDR2 SVGIG (reference sequence). The CDR3 consists of 12 residues. This CDR3 reads CAWSVSGHSLHF. The CDR3 bases are TGTGCCTGGAGTGTATCGGGGCATTCCCTCCACTTT.

As concerns this clonotype: Possible read error: a much larger clone is one base away. The V and J genes are TRBV7-9 and TRBJ2-3; 7 nucleotides line up with TRBD1. Germline V CDR1 and CDR2: SEHNR, FQNEAQ (reference sequence). Trimming removed 8 bases from V and 0 bases from J; junction bases left unmatched: 11. This CDR3 region has 16 residues. The CDR3 sequence is CASGTGQKYSTDTQYF. The CDR3 coding sequence is TGTGCCAGCGGCACGGGACAGAAATATAGCACAGATACGCAGTATTTT.

The table lists this clonotype with a few counts. The chain recombines TRBV28 with TRBJ2-6, with D maybe TRBD2 (5 bases). The CDR3 totals 15 residues. Germline CDR1 reads MDHEN; CDR2 reads SYDVKM. The V gene lost 10 bases and the J gene lost 3 bases, with 16 bases spanning the gap. CDR3 region: CATRSQGGGANVLTF. CDR3 bases: TGTGCCACCAGGTCCCAAGGAGGTGGGGCCAACGTCCTGACTTTC.

This clonotype was found once. This may come from a read error, since a much larger clone is one base off. This rearrangement joins TRBV7-8 to TRBJ2-6, with D possibly being TRBD1 or TRBD2 (7 bases each). This CDR3 has 17 residues. Trimming took 8 bases from V and 0 from J, leaving 17 bases between them. Germline V lookup: CDR1 SGHVS, CDR2 FQNEAQ. CDR3 nucleotide sequence: TGTGCCAGCGGCGGGGGACAGTATGGCTCTGGGGCCAACGTCCTGACTTTC. This gives the protein CASGGGQYGSGANVLTF.

The chain is built from TRBV7-2 and TRBJ1-6, with TRBD1 matching 7 bases. Germline V lookup: CDR1 SGHTA, CDR2 FQGNSA. V lost 0 bases, J lost 4 bases, and 3 bases stayed unmatched. This CDR3 is 16 amino acids long. CDR3 in amino acids: CASSLAGTVYNSPLHF. For the CDR3, the DNA is TGTGCCAGCAGCTTAGCGGGGACAGTTTATAATTCACCCCTCCACTTT. The full variable domain, completed using reference TRBV7-2 and TRBJ1-6, is GAGVSQSPSNKVTEKGKDVELRCDPISGHTALYWYRQSLGQGLEFLIYFQGNSAPDKSGLPSDRFSAERTGGSVSTLTIQRTQQEDSAVYLCASSLAGTVYNSPLHFGNGTRLTVT.

This chain links TRBV29-1 with TRBJ2-7, with D unresolved. CDR3 length: 13 amino acids. CDR1 and CDR2 (germline): SQVTM, ANQGSEA. V was shortened by 1 base and J by 1 base, with 8 bases between the two germline ends. The CDR3 region is CSVEGVGSYEQYF. In DNA form, the CDR3 reads TGCAGCGTTGAAGGGGTAGGGTCCTACGAGCAGTACTTC.

J is TRBJ2-5 and V is TRBV25-1, with D unclear. Germline V gene data show CDR1 as MGHDK and CDR2 as SYGVNS. The CDR3 extends over 17 amino acids. Trimming took 3 bases from V and 2 from J, leaving 19 bases between them. DNA of the CDR3: TGTGCCAGCAGTGACCCTTTCGGGTCCCGCAGACAAGAGACCCAGTACTTC. Its translation is CASSDPFGSRRQETQYF. Full variable domain (remainder filled in from reference TRBV25-1 and TRBJ2-5): EADIYQTPRYLVIGTGKKITLECSQTMGHDKMYWYQQDPGMELHLIHYSYGVNSTEKGDLSSESTVSRIRTEHFPLTLESARPSHTSQYLCASSDPFGSRRQETQYFGPGTRLLVL.

This chain joins TRBV20-1 and TRBJ2-1, with unresolved D. The J call may be wrong; the DNA end is better matched by TRBJ2-7. Germline V gene lookup returns CDR1 DFQATT and CDR2 SNEGSKA (reference sequence). CDR3 length: 13 residues. DNA of the CDR3: TGCAGTGCTAAAGTCAGCCTCTACAATGAGCAGTACTTC. It yields the protein CSAKVSLYNEQYF.

The chain joins TRBV20-1 to TRBJ1-2; D unclear. V lost 3 bases and J lost 4, with 12 bases in between. Per germline, CDR1 DFQATT and CDR2 SNEGSKA (reference sequence). The CDR3 has 13 amino acids. CDR3 residues: CSARITEAYGYTF. The CDR3 nucleotides read TGCAGTGCTAGGATTACGGAGGCCTATGGCTACACCTTC.

This chain links TRBV10-3 with TRBJ1-2; 9 bases map to TRBD1. Germline assignment: CDR1 ENHRY and CDR2 SYGVKD. The CDR3 extends over 13 amino acids. V lost 10 bases and J lost 5; bases outside the gene matches: 8. CDR3 amino acids: CATWDREGYGYTF. CDR3 DNA: TGTGCCACCTGGGACAGGGAAGGGTATGGCTACACCTTC.

This clonotype has more than one count but fewer than ten. This sequence joins TRBV12-3 or TRBV12-4 and TRBJ2-5, with D maybe TRBD1 (5 bases). CDR3 length: 15 residues. V lost 5 bases to trimming and J lost 1 base, with 14 bases between them. In DNA form, the CDR3 reads TGTGCCAGCAGTCCAAGACAGAGACTCCAAGAGACCCAGTACTTC. Protein sequence: CASSPRQRLQETQYF.